This is a list of T cell receptor beta chains from one sample in a study of cytomegalovirus exposure and HLA in healthy donors. Only in-frame clones appear in the TCRdb table, and some are missing; sequencing was by immunoSEQ multiplex PCR. Seen here are tens of thousands of clones, about nine tenths observed once, and the top ten hold approximately 8.1%. The material sequenced was PBMCs. The receptors were gathered from a woman in her late teens or twenties in good health and CMV-seropositive. The CDR3 runs from the conserved cysteine through the conserved F or W. The D gene is left open where the match is weak. The listing skips clone size in some rows; elsewhere it reads once, few, many or a size class.

TRBV5-1,NA,NA,TRBJ1-1,TGCGCCAGCAGAACTACCGGGAACACTGAAGCTTTCTTT,CASRTTGNTEAFF
TRBV5-4,TRBD1,NA,TRBJ1-2,TGTGCCAGCAGCTTGGACGCCGGGACAGGGTTGTACTATGGCTACACCTTC,CASSLDAGTGLYYGYTF
TRBV7-6,TRBD1,NA,TRBJ2-7,TGTGCCAGCAGCTTCCGGACAGGGAGCTACGAGCAGTACTTC,CASSFRTGSYEQYF
TRBV5-6,NA,NA,TRBJ2-3,TGTGCCAGCAGCCTCAACAGGGCGGAGGATACGCAGTATTTT,CASSLNRAEDTQYF
TRBV18,NA,NA,TRBJ2-4,TGTGCCAGCTCACCACCCAAGTACCAGGTTCAGTACTTC,CASSPPKYQVQYF
TRBV9,TRBD1,NA,TRBJ2-2,TGTGCCAGCAGCACCAGACAGGGAGTTGCCGGGGAGCTGTTTTTT,CASSTRQGVAGELFF
TRBV19,NA,NA,TRBJ1-2,TGTGCCAGTAGGGACAGCTTCTATGGCTACACCTTC,CASRDSFYGYTF
TRBV7-9,NA,NA,TRBJ1-4,TGTGCCAGCAGCTTAGACGGGACACCGAATGAAAAACTGTTTTTT,CASSLDGTPNEKLFF
TRBV7-3,NA,NA,TRBJ1-3,TGTGCCAGCAGTCTAACCCCGGGAAACACCATATATTTT,CASSLTPGNTIYF
TRBV7-6,NA,NA,TRBJ1-4,TGTGCCAGCAGCTTAAAGGGGTTCGGCCTGAGTAATGAAAAACTGTTTTTT,CASSLKGFGLSNEKLFF
TRBV25-1,NA,NA,TRBJ1-6,TGTGCCAGCGCGGACATCGCCTATAATTCACCCCTCCACTTT,CASADIAYNSPLHF
TRBV7-2,TRBD2,NA,TRBJ2-3,TGTGCCAGGGGAAGCGGGGGGGGCACAGATACGCAGTATTTT,CARGSGGGTDTQYF
TRBV12-5,TRBD2,NA,TRBJ2-3,TGTGCTAGTGTTTCTAGCGGGGGGGGTACGCAGTATTTT,CASVSSGGGTQYF
TRBV2,TRBD1,NA,TRBJ1-4,TGTGCCAGCAGAGGACAGGGGATTAATGAAAAACTGTTTTTT,CASRGQGINEKLFF
TRBV6-5,NA,many,TRBJ2-2,TGTGCCAGCAGTTACTCCGCAGTCACCGGGGAGCTGTTTTTT,CASSYSAVTGELFF
TRBV2,NA,NA,TRBJ1-2,TGTGCCAGCAGTGAGTCCCTCTATGGCTACACCTTC,CASSESLYGYTF
TRBV15,TRBD1,NA,TRBJ1-6,TGTGCCTCACGGGACAGACAGAGCGGTTCACCCCTCCACTTT,CASRDRQSGSPLHF
TRBV2,TRBD1,NA,TRBJ2-2,TGTGCCAGCACTTTCGGGGACAGGGGTGGCGGGGAGCTGTTTTTT,CASTFGDRGGGELFF
TRBV28,NA,NA,TRBJ2-2,TGTGCCAGCAGCCCCAGGGATTTCACCGGGGAGCTGTTTTTT,CASSPRDFTGELFF
TRBV5-1,NA,NA,TRBJ2-7,TGCGCCAGCCATACGGGACTCAGCTCCTACGAGCAGTACTTC,CASHTGLSSYEQYF
TRBV6-6,TRBD1,NA,TRBJ1-1,TGTGCCAGCAGTGCCCTACCGGGACAGGGTGCTGAAGCTTTCTTT,CASSALPGQGAEAFF
TRBV6-6,NA,NA,TRBJ2-7,TGTGCCAGCAGTCGACAAACCGAGCAGTACTTC,CASSRQTEQYF
TRBV2,TRBD2,NA,TRBJ2-3,TGTGCCACCGATAGCCCTATGGGGGGGATAGGCACAGATACGCAGTATTTT,CATDSPMGGIGTDTQYF
TRBV9,NA,NA,TRBJ1-3,TGTGCCAGCAGCGTAGTAGCTAACTCTGGAAACACCATATATTTT,CASSVVANSGNTIYF
TRBV6-1,NA,NA,TRBJ1-5,TGTGCCAGCAGTGAGTCTCTCGAACGGGGTCAGCCCCAGCATTTT,CASSESLERGQPQHF
TRBV6-1,NA,NA,TRBJ1-3,TGTGCCAGCAGTGTGGGGGGGGGTCACTCTGGAAACACCATATATTTT,CASSVGGGHSGNTIYF
TRBV28,NA,NA,TRBJ2-6,TGTGCCAGCAGTCTACAGGGAAACGGGGCCAACGTCCTGACTTTC,CASSLQGNGANVLTF
TRBV7-2,TRBD2,NA,TRBJ2-3,TGTGCCAGCAGCTACAGCGGGGGGGCAATAGATACGCAGTATTTT,CASSYSGGAIDTQYF
TRBV19,TRBD1,NA,TRBJ2-7,TGTGCCAGTAGTATTTTCGGACAGGGAACCTACGAGCAGTACTTC,CASSIFGQGTYEQYF
TRBV7-9,NA,NA,TRBJ2-1,TGTGCCAGCAGTCCCACATTCCTTGGCGGGCAGTACAATGAGCAGTTCTTC,CASSPTFLGGQYNEQFF
TRBV6-5,NA,NA,TRBJ1-5,TGTGCCAGCAGTCCCAGGGCTAGCAATCAGCCCCAGCATTTT,CASSPRASNQPQHF
TRBV11-2,TRBD1,NA,TRBJ1-1,TGTGCCAGCAGCTCAGGACAGGGACTGAACACTGAAGCTTTCTTT,CASSSGQGLNTEAFF
TRBV28,TRBD2,NA,TRBJ2-3,TGTGCCAGCAGTTTGGGGACTAGCGGGCGGTTCGGGGATACGCAGTATTTT,CASSLGTSGRFGDTQYF
TRBV6-1,TRBD1,NA,TRBJ1-1,TGTGCCAGCAGGCCGGGACAGGGGGTCACTGAAGCTTTCTTT,CASRPGQGVTEAFF
TRBV6-1,NA,once,TRBJ1-4,TGTGCCAGCAGTGAAAAGCACAGGGCTGAAAAACTGTTTTTT,CASSEKHRAEKLFF
TRBV7-6,NA,NA,TRBJ2-1,TGTGCCAGCAGCTTAGCACAGGGCCAGACCGCCGAGCAGTTCTTC,CASSLAQGQTAEQFF
TRBV5-1,TRBD2,NA,TRBJ2-5,TGCGCCAGCAGCCCGACTAGCGGGGGGGCAACGTACCAAGAGACCCAGTACTTC,CASSPTSGGATYQETQYF
TRBV2,NA,NA,TRBJ1-2,TGTGCCAGCAGTGTTGTTACTAACTATGGCTACACCTTC,CASSVVTNYGYTF
TRBV29-1,NA,NA,TRBJ2-3,TGCAGCGTTGAACAGGGCACAGATACGCAGTATTTT,CSVEQGTDTQYF
TRBV7-8,NA,NA,TRBJ2-2,TGTGCCAGCAGCTGGGCAGGGAACACCGGGGAGCTGTTTTTT,CASSWAGNTGELFF
TRBV5-4,NA,NA,TRBJ1-4,TGTGCCAGCAGCCCCGAGACTGGGAATGAAAAACTGTTTTTT,CASSPETGNEKLFF
TRBV5-6,TRBD1,NA,TRBJ2-1,TGTGCCAGCAGCAGTTTACAGGGGGCCCGATCGAATGAGCAGTTCTTC,CASSSLQGARSNEQFF
TRBV6-5,TRBD1,NA,TRBJ1-2,TGTGCCAGCAGTTACCGTACAGGGGGCGAATATGGCTACACCTTC,CASSYRTGGEYGYTF